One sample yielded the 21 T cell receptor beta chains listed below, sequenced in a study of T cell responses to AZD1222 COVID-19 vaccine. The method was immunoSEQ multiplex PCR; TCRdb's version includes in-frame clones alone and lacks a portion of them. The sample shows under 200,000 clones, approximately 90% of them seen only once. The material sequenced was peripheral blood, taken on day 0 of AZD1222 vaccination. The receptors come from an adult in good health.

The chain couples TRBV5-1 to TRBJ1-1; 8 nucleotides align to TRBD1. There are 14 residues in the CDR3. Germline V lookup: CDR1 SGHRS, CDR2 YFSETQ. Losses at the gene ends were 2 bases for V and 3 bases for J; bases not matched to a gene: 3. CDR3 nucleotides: TGCGCCAGCAGCTTAGCAGGGGGCGACACTGAAGCTTTCTTT. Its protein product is CASSLAGGDTEAFF.

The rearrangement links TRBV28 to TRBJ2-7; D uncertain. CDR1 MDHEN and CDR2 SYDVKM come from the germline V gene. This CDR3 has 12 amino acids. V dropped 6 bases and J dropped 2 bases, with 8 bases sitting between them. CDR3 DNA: TGTGCCAGCAGCCTCACAACCTACGAGCAGTACTTC. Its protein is CASSLTTYEQYF.

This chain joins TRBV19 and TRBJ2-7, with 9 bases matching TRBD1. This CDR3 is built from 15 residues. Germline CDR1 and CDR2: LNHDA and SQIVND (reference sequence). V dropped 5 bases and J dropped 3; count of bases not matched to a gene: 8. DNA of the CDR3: TGTGCCAGTAGTTACCGGGACAGGGCTGGCTACGAGCAGTACTTC. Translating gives CASSYRDRAGYEQYF.

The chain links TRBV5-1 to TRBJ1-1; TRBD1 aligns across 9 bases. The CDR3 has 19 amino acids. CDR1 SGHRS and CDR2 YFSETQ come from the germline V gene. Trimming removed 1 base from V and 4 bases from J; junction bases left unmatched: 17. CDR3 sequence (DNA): TGCGCCAGCAGCTTGAGGAGCGTTGGACAGGGGATAGGAGGCACTGAAGCTTTCTTT. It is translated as CASSLRSVGQGIGGTEAFF.

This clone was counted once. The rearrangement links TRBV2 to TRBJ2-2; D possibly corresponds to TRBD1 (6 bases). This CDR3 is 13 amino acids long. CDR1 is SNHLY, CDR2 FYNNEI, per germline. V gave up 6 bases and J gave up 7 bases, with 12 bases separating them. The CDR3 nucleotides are TGTGCCAGCAGACTAACAGGGTTCGGGGAGCTGTTTTTT. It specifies CASRLTGFGELFF.

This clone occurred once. The CDR3 bases are TGTGCCATCAGGCCCGGGACTAGCGGGAGGAGCTCCTACAATGAGCAGTTCTTC. It yields the protein CAIRPGTSGRSSYNEQFF. The chain recombines TRBV10-3 with TRBJ2-1; 15 positions agree with TRBD2. The trim removed 6 bases at V and 0 bases at J, leaving 6 bases unmatched. This CDR3 is built from 18 residues. The germline V gene has CDR1 ENHRY and CDR2 SYGVKD.

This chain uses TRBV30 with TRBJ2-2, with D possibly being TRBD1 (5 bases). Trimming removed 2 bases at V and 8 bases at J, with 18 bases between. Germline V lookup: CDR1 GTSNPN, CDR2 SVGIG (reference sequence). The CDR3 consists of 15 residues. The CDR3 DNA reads TGTGCCTGGAGTAATCTACAGACAGAACAAGGGGAGCTGTTTTTT. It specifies CAWSNLQTEQGELFF.

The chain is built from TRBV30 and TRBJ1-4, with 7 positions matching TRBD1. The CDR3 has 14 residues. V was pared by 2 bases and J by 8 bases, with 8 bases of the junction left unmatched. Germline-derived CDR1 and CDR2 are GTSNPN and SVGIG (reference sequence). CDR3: CAWSKMDRYEKLFF. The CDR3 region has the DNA TGTGCCTGGAGTAAGATGGACAGGTACGAAAAACTGTTTTTT.

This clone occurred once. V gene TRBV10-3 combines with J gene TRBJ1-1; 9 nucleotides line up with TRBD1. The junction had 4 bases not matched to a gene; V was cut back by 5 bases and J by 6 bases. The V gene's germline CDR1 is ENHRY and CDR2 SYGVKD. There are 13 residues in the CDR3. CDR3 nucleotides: TGTGCCATCAGTCTGGACAGGGGCGCTGAAGCTTTCTTT. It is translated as CAISLDRGAEAFF.

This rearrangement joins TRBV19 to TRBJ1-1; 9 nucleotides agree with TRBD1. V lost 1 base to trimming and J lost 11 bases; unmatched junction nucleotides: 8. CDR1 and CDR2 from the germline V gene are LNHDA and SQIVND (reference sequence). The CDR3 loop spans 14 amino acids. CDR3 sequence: CASSIGWTGDLAFF. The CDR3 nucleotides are TGTGCCAGTAGTATAGGTTGGACAGGGGACTTGGCTTTCTTT. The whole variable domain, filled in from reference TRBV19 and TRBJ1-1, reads DGGITQSPKYLFRKEGQNVTLSCEQNLNHDAMYWYRQDPGQGLRLIYYSQIVNDFQKGDIAEGYSVSREKKESFPLTVTSAQKNPTAFYLCASSIGWTGDLAFFGQGTRLTVV.

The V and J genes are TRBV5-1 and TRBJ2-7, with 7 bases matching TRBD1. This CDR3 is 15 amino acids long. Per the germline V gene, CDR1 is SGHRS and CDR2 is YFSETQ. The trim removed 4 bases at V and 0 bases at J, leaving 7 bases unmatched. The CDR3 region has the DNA TGCGCCAGCAGCCAGGGACAGAGTGGCTCCTACGAGCAGTACTTC. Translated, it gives CASSQGQSGSYEQYF.

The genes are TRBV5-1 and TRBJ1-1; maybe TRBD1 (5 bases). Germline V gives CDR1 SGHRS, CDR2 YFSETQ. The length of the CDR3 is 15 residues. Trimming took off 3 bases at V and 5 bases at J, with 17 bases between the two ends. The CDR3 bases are TGCGCCAGCAGCTCGACGGGACTGCGTAGGACTGAAGCTTTCTTT. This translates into CASSSTGLRRTEAFF.

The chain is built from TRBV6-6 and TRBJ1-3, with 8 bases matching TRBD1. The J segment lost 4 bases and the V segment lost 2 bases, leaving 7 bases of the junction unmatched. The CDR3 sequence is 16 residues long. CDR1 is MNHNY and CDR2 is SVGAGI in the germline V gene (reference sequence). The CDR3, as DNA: TGTGCCAGCAGTTACGGGCAGGGGGCGAAAGGAAACACCATATATTTT. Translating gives CASSYGQGAKGNTIYF.

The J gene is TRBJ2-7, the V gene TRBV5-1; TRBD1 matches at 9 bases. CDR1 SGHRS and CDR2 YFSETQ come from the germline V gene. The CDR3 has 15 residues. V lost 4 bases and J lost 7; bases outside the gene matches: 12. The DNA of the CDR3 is TGCGCCAGCAGCGCGACAGGGGGAGTGATGGGGGAGCAGTACTTC. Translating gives CASSATGGVMGEQYF.

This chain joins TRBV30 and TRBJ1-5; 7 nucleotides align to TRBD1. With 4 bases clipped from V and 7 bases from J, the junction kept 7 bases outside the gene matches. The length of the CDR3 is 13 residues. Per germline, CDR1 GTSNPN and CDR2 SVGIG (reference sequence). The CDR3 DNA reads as TGTGCCTGGAATACAGGGGCGAACCAGCCCCAGCATTTT. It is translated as CAWNTGANQPQHF.

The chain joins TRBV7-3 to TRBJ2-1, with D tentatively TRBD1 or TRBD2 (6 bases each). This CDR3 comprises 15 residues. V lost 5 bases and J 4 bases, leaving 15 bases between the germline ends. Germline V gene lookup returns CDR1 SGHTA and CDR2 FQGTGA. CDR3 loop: CASSLRGTFYNEQFF. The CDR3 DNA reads TGTGCCAGCAGCCTTAGGGGGACTTTTTACAATGAGCAGTTCTTC.

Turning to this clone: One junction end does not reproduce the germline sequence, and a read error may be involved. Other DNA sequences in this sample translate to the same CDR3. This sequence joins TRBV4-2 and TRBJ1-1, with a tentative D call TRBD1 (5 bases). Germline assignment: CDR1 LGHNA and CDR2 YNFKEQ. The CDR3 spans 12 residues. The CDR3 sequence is CASSQVDTEAFF. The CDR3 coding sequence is TGTGCCAGCAGCCAAGTGGACACCGAAGCTTTCTTT.

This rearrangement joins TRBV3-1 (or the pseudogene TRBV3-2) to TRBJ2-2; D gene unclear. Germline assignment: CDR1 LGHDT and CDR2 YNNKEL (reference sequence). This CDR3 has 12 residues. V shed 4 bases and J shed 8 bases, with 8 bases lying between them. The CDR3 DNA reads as TGTGCCAGCAGCCCCACGTGGGGGGAGCTGTTTTTT. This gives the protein CASSPTWGELFF.

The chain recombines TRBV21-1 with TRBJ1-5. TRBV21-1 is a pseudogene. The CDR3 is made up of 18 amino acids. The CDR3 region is CASSNRFYCAHDNQPQHF. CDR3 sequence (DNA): TGTGCCAGCAGCAATAGGTTCTATTGCGCACACGACAATCAGCCCCAGCATTTT.

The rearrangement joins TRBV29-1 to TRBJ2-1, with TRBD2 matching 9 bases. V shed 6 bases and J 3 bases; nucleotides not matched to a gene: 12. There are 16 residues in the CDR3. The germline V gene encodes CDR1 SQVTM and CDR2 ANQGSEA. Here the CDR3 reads CSVDYSGSGFYNEQFF. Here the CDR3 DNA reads TGCAGCGTAGATTATAGCGGGAGCGGGTTCTACAATGAGCAGTTCTTC.

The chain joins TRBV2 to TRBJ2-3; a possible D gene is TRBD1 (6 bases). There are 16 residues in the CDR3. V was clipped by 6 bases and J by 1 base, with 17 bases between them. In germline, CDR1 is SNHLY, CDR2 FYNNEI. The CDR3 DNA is TGTGCCAGCAGCCTACCCAGGGGAGAGGGCACAGATACGCAGTATTTT. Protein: CASSLPRGEGTDTQYF.